This T cell receptor (beta chain) was sequenced in a study of cytomegalovirus exposure and HLA in healthy donors. PCR was performed using 60 Vbeta and 13 Jbeta primers. TCRdb keeps only in-frame clones here, not all; method: immunoSEQ multiplex PCR. This sample yields roughly 100,000 clones, of which 70% to 80% are seen a single time; more than 3% belongs to the top ten. With 2 bases clipped from V and 5 bases from J, the junction kept 8 bases outside the gene matches. The CDR3 is 16 residues long. Looked up from germline, CDR1 is KGHSH and CDR2 is LQKENI. This clonotype was obtained from a man between 60 and 75 years old in good health and CMV-seronegative. The sequencing sample was made of PBMCs. The V gene is TRBV18, the J gene TRBJ1-5; 8 nucleotides align to TRBD1. CDR3 in amino acids: CASSPNPGGAYQPQHF. The CDR3, as DNA: TGTGCCAGCTCACCAAACCCAGGGGGCGCGTATCAGCCCCAGCATTTT.